The rows below give T cell receptor beta chains drawn from one sample of a study of early stage breast cancer tumors. Clones were read by immunoSEQ multiplex PCR, and TCRdb kept only the in-frame ones, dropping some. The sample shows tens of thousands of clones, roughly 78% of them seen only once. The material sequenced was blood. The receptors were gathered from a person aged 35-49 years with breast cancer. Both conserved end residues are part of each CDR3. The D gene is left open where the match is weak. Not every row has a clone size; where given, it reads once, few, many or a size class.

j_call clone_size d_call v_call cdr3_nt cdr3_aa
TRBJ2-5 - - TRBV7-9 TGTGCCAGCAGCTTAGTTTTGGAGGGCGGGGAGACCCAGTACTTC CASSLVLEGGETQYF
TRBJ1-2 - TRBD1 TRBV6-5 TGTGCCAGCAGTCAACCAGGGGGGGATGGCTACACCTTC CASSQPGGDGYTF
TRBJ1-1 - - TRBV7-9 TGTGCCAGCAGCTTAGAAAGAGGCACTGAAGCTTTCTTT CASSLERGTEAFF
TRBJ2-7 - - TRBV6-5 TGTGCCAGCAGTTCCCGCGGGTCCGTTAGCGAGCAGTACTTC CASSSRGSVSEQYF
TRBJ2-1 - - TRBV11-1 TGTGCCAGCAGCTTACACAGAATGAAAACCAACAATGAGCAGTTCTTC CASSLHRMKTNNEQFF
TRBJ2-5 - TRBD1 TRBV6-1 TGTGCCACCTCTCCCAGGACAGGGACTCAAGAGACCCAGTACTTC CATSPRTGTQETQYF
TRBJ2-6 - - TRBV19 TGTGCCAGTAGTAGACACTCTGGGGCCAACGTCCTGACTTTC CASSRHSGANVLTF
TRBJ2-1 once TRBD1 TRBV6-5 TGTGCCAGCAGTTACTCCCCGGGGACAGGCCTCGATGAGCAGTTCTTC CASSYSPGTGLDEQFF
TRBJ2-1 - - TRBV5-1 TGCGCCAGCAGCTTGTCTCCGGGATCCGATGAGCAGTTCTTC CASSLSPGSDEQFF
TRBJ2-2 - TRBD2 TRBV5-1 TGCGCCAGCAGCTCAAGCTCCGGGACTAGGCCCCCCGGGGAGCTGTTTTTT CASSSSSGTRPPGELFF
TRBJ1-1 - TRBD1 TRBV27 TGTGCCAGCAGTTTATCCCCAGGGGGCACTGAAGCTTTCTTT CASSLSPGGTEAFF
TRBJ2-1 once TRBD2 TRBV19 TGTGCCACCATGACTAGCGGGAGCTCCTACAATGAGCAGTTCTTC CATMTSGSSYNEQFF
TRBJ2-1 once - TRBV30 TGTGCCTGGAATGCACTGATCAATGAGCAGTTCTTC CAWNALINEQFF
TRBJ2-1 - TRBD2 TRBV7-2 TGTGCCAGCAAGGGACTAGCGGGGTTCAATGAGCAGTTCTTC CASKGLAGFNEQFF
TRBJ2-7 few TRBD2 TRBV11-2 TGTGCCAGCAGCTTAGACGGGACTAGCTCCTACGAGCAGTACTTC CASSLDGTSSYEQYF
TRBJ2-7 few - TRBV6-4 TGTGCCAGCAGTCAAGAATTAGCGAGAAACTCCTACGAGCAGTACTTC CASSQELARNSYEQYF
TRBJ1-1 - - TRBV6-1 TGTGCCAGCAGTGTAGCCGGGCCAACCAAGGCTGAAGCTTTCTTT CASSVAGPTKAEAFF
TRBJ2-1 - - TRBV14 TGTGCCAGCAGCCAAGAGTTTGGCGATGAGCAGTTCTTC CASSQEFGDEQFF
TRBJ2-5 - - TRBV6-5 TGTGCCAGCAGCTCGGGGGCGGGGCGCGAGACCCAGTACTTC CASSSGAGRETQYF
TRBJ2-1 - - TRBV19 TGTGCCAGCCGAACAGATAACTCCTACAATGAGCAGTTCTTC CASRTDNSYNEQFF
TRBJ2-5 - - TRBV18 TGTGCCAGCTCACCAGGTTTCCAAGAGACCCAGTACTTC CASSPGFQETQYF
TRBJ2-5 - - TRBV2 TGTGCCAGCAGTGAACCGGGGGTGGGGGCCCAGTACTTC CASSEPGVGAQYF
TRBJ1-1 few - TRBV5-1 TGCGCCAGCAGCTTGGCAACACTGAACACTGAAGCTTTCTTT CASSLATLNTEAFF
TRBJ2-3 - TRBD2 TRBV15 TGTGCCACCAGCAGAGCAGCGACTAGCGGAGAAGTAGATACGCAGTATTTT CATSRAATSGEVDTQYF
TRBJ2-2 - - TRBV19 TGTGCCAGTAAGATGAGGGGTTTTGACACCGGGGAGCTGTTTTTT CASKMRGFDTGELFF
TRBJ2-7 - - TRBV7-2 TGTGCCAGCAGTAGGGTGGGCGAGGGTTCCTACGAGCAGTACTTC CASSRVGEGSYEQYF
TRBJ2-7 - - TRBV1 TGCACCACCCCCCCCCAGGGAGAGGTCTACGAGCAGTACTTC CTTPPQGEVYEQYF
TRBJ2-1 - - TRBV4-2 TGTGCCAGCAGCCAAGACCGACATCCCTACAATGAGCAGTTCTTC CASSQDRHPYNEQFF
TRBJ2-2 - - TRBV11-3 TGTGCCAGCAGCTTCATAGGGTTCACGAACACCGGGGAGCTGTTTTTT CASSFIGFTNTGELFF
TRBJ2-2 - TRBD2 TRBV18 TGTGCCAGCTCAGGAGGGACTAGCGGATCGACTAGCCGGGAGCTGTTTTTT CASSGGTSGSTSRELFF
TRBJ2-1 - TRBD2 TRBV6-4 TGTGCCAGCAGTGTGCGGGAGGGTCACAATGAGCAGTTCTTC CASSVREGHNEQFF
TRBJ2-3 - TRBD1 TRBV29-1 TGCAGCGTTGAAGGAGTTAGGACAGGGTCAGATACGCAGTATTTT CSVEGVRTGSDTQYF
TRBJ2-6 - TRBD1 TRBV6-4 TGTGCCAGCAGCCAGGGGGCGCTATCCGGGGCCAACGTCCTGACTTTC CASSQGALSGANVLTF
TRBJ2-1 - - TRBV9 TGTGCCAGCAGCGTAGGTGTGAGGAATGAGCAGTTCTTC CASSVGVRNEQFF
TRBJ2-7 - TRBD2 TRBV6-6 TGTGCCAGCAGTGAGCGGGAGGTCTACGAGCAGTACTTC CASSEREVYEQYF
TRBJ1-1 - - TRBV5-1 TGCGCCAGCAGCTTGGTGGGTGACACTGAAGCTTTCTTT CASSLVGDTEAFF
TRBJ2-1 - TRBD2 TRBV10-2 TGCGCCAGCAGTGGTCTAGCGGGAGGGATGAATGAGCAGTTCTTC CASSGLAGGMNEQFF
TRBJ2-1 - TRBD2 TRBV28 TGTGCCAGCAGTTTTCAGCGGGGTTTCAATGAGCAGTTCTTC CASSFQRGFNEQFF
TRBJ2-5 - TRBD2 TRBV7-3 TGTGCCAGCAGCCCGGCTAGCGGGGGGACCCAGTACTTC CASSPASGGTQYF
TRBJ2-7 once TRBD2 TRBV27 TGTGCCAGCAGCCCTGTGGGGGCAGCGGGAGGGCGCCACGAGCAGTACTTC CASSPVGAAGGRHEQYF
TRBJ2-3 - TRBD2 TRBV7-3 TGTGCCAGCAGCCTTGGGGGGGCGGGAGGTACAGATACGCAGTATTTT CASSLGGAGGTDTQYF
TRBJ2-1 - - TRBV11-3 TGTGCCAGCAGCTTGAACGTCCTTAATGAGCAGTTCTTC CASSLNVLNEQFF
TRBJ1-5 few - TRBV7-8 TGTGCCAGCAGCCCGTGGGCAGGGTTAGGCAATCAGCCCCAGCATTTT CASSPWAGLGNQPQHF
TRBJ1-4 - - TRBV19 TGTGCCTCAAGGGCCAGGTCGGAAGAAAAACTGTTTTTT CASRARSEEKLFF
TRBJ2-3 - - TRBV5-6 TGTGCCAGCAGCTTGGGGGGGGCTACAGGGGGCACAGATACGCAGTATTTT CASSLGGATGGTDTQYF
TRBJ1-1 - TRBD1 TRBV10-2 TGCGCCAGCGGGTTGAACAGGGGGCGTAACACTGAAGCTTTCTTT CASGLNRGRNTEAFF
TRBJ2-6 few - TRBV7-2 TGTGCCAGCAGCCGATCTGGGTGGGGGAGTGGGGCCAACGTCCTGACTTTC CASSRSGWGSGANVLTF
TRBJ2-7 - - TRBV10-3 TGTGCCATCAGTGAGTCGGAAGCCCTATCCTACGAGCAGTACTTC CAISESEALSYEQYF
TRBJ2-7 medium-sized - TRBV10-3 TGTGCCATCAGTGAGTCCCAAGGAATAGAGCAGTACTTC CAISESQGIEQYF
TRBJ2-1 - - TRBV19 TGTGCCAGTAGTATAGGGGAGTACTCCTACAATGAGCAGTTCTTC CASSIGEYSYNEQFF
TRBJ2-1 - TRBD2 TRBV5-5 TGTGCCAGCACCCCGGTGGCGGGAGGGCCCCGGGAGCAGTTCTTC CASTPVAGGPREQFF
TRBJ2-7 - TRBD2 TRBV18 TGTGCCAGCTCACCGGCGGGGGATTTTTACGAGCAGTACTTC CASSPAGDFYEQYF